The next 9 T cell receptor beta chains were all read from a single sample in a study of human T cells and chemical hapten exposure. One entry per CDR3 protein results from TCRdb running MiXCR on the RACE reads. The profile covers roughly 140,000 distinct CDR3 sequences, with about 11% appearing a single time and about 1.4% taken by the ten largest. Time point in this sample: patch test 2, 6 weeks after DPC sensitization. Treatment defined: therapeutic diphenylcyclopropenone sensitization with weekly scalp DPC. The starting material was whole blood, obtained in connection with sensitization to the hapten diphenylcyclopropenone (DPC). Receptors were obtained from a woman aged 50 to 60 with alopecia areata. Some clones in this sample may be carry-over from other donors' samples.

This clonotype came up many times. The chain couples TRBV7-9 to TRBJ2-5, with D uncertain. Germline V gives CDR1 SEHNR, CDR2 FQNEAQ (reference sequence). V was clipped by 2 bases and J by 5 bases, with 9 bases between them. The CDR3 loop spans 13 amino acids. The CDR3 region has the DNA TGTGCCAGCAGCTTAAGGCCCGGGGAGACCCAGTACTTC. Translated, it gives CASSLRPGETQYF.

The chain uses TRBV12-5 and TRBJ2-3; D might be TRBD2 (5 bases). The CDR3 is 11 residues long. With 6 bases removed from V and 5 bases from J, the gap between germline ends came to 6 bases. CDR1 is LGHNT and CDR2 is FRNRAP in the germline V gene. CDR3 coding DNA: TGTGCTAGTGGACTAGGAGATACGCAGTATTTT. Translation: CASGLGDTQYF. The full variable domain, rest sourced from reference TRBV12-5 and TRBJ2-3, is DARVTQTPRHKVTEMGQEVTMRCQPILGHNTVFWYRQTMMQGLELLAYFRNRAPLDDSGMPKDRFSAEMPDATLATLKIQPSEPRDSAVYFCASGLGDTQYFGPGTRLTVL.

The V and J genes are TRBV29-1 and TRBJ2-1; TRBD1 might be the D (5 bases). V was shortened by 6 bases and J by 2 bases, with 14 bases between the two germline ends. The CDR3 sequence is 14 residues long. Germline CDR1 reads SQVTM; CDR2 reads ANQGSEA. CDR3 coding DNA: TGCAGCGTAGTCCTTGGGGCCCCCTACAATGAGCAGTTCTTC. Protein: CSVVLGAPYNEQFF.

The rearrangement links TRBV28 to TRBJ2-1; D possibly corresponds to TRBD1 (5 bases). V shed 11 bases and J shed 10 bases, with 18 bases lying between them. Looked up from germline, CDR1 is MDHEN and CDR2 is SYDVKM. The CDR3 is 12 residues long. CDR3: CAAQSTYREQFF. Written as DNA, the CDR3 is TGTGCCGCTCAGAGTACCTACAGGGAGCAGTTCTTC.

There are many counts of this clonotype. This sequence joins TRBV5-5 and TRBJ2-5; 9 bases line up with TRBD1. The ends lost 4 bases at V and 1 base at J; junction bases unmatched: 8. Germline-derived CDR1 and CDR2 are SGHKS and YYEKEE (reference sequence). The CDR3 covers 16 residues. The CDR3 protein is CASSRGTGSSQETQYF. CDR3 bases: TGTGCCAGCAGCCGCGGGACAGGGAGCTCCCAAGAGACCCAGTACTTC.

The J gene is TRBJ1-1, the V gene TRBV18; 10 bases agree with TRBD1. The length of the CDR3 is 14 residues. Germline lookup yields CDR1 KGHSH and CDR2 LQKENI. V lost 3 bases to trimming and J lost 5 bases; unmatched junction nucleotides: 3. The CDR3 DNA reads TGTGCCAGCTCACCCTTGGACAGGGGGACTGAAGCTTTCTTT. Encoded protein: CASSPLDRGTEAFF. The variable domain in full, completed from reference TRBV18 and TRBJ1-1, reads NAGVMQNPRHLVRRRGQEARLRCSPMKGHSHVYWYRQLPEEGLKFMVYLQKENIIDESGMPKERFSAEFPKEGPSILRIQQVVRGDSAAYFCASSPLDRGTEAFFGQGTRLTVV.

The sample holds many counts of this clonotype. The genes are TRBV27 and TRBJ2-7, with TRBD2 matching 7 bases. The germline CDR1 and CDR2 sequences are MNHEY and SMNVEV (reference sequence). The trim removed 7 bases at V and 2 bases at J, leaving 8 bases unmatched. The CDR3 contains 14 residues. CDR3 sequence reads: CASTSGTTAYEQYF. CDR3 sequence (DNA): TGTGCCAGCACCTCCGGGACTACAGCCTACGAGCAGTACTTC.

This rearrangement joins TRBV5-5 to TRBJ2-1, with 7 bases aligning to TRBD2. Germline V gene data show CDR1 as SGHKS and CDR2 as YYEKEE (reference sequence). The CDR3 length is 15 residues. The V and J ends lost 1 base and 7 bases, in that order; junction bases with no gene match: 8. The CDR3 spells CASSLTGEGLNEQFF. The CDR3 DNA reads TGTGCCAGCAGCTTGACGGGGGAGGGATTAAATGAGCAGTTCTTC.

This clonotype was observed a handful of times. The gene calls are TRBV18 and TRBJ2-5; perhaps TRBD1 as D (6 bases). With 6 bases removed from V and 5 bases from J, the gap between germline ends came to 16 bases. The length of the CDR3 is 14 residues. The germline V gene encodes CDR1 KGHSH and CDR2 LQKENI. The CDR3 nucleotides read TGTGCCAGCTCGTTCGACAGGCTCGGGGAGACCCAGTACTTC. Translating gives CASSFDRLGETQYF.